The 29 T cell receptor beta chains in this list originate from one sample, sequenced in a study of regulatory T cells in long-lasting Graves disease. Arm-PCR of CDR3 regions and iRepertoire HTBI primers were the basis on which TCR beta libraries were built. TCRdb itself ran the multiplex PCR reads through MiXCR, one entry per CDR3 protein. The top ten hold 12% of the sample, which has about 560,000 distinct CDR3 sequences, about 16% seen once. Specified time point: newly diagnosed GD, antithyroid drugs for less than 3 months. There was RNA extracted from PBMCs, and the TCR library was made from it. The sample was also linked to a second study, of T cells in Graves' hyperthyroidism and ophthalmopathy.

The material sequenced was peripheral blood mononuclear cells (PBMCs), taken at new diagnosis, from a patient treated with antithyroid drugs. These receptors all come from a young man with Graves disease.

This chain links TRBV19 with TRBJ1-2; D unclear. The V gene lost 10 bases and the J gene lost 0 bases, with 9 bases spanning the gap. This CDR3 region has 12 residues. In germline, CDR1 is LNHDA, CDR2 SQIVND (reference sequence). CDR3 loop: CATRDPNYGYTF. In DNA form, the CDR3 reads TGTGCCACCCGTGACCCTAACTATGGCTACACCTTC.

For the CDR3, the DNA is TGCAGCTGCCGGGACAGCCACACCGGGGAGCTGTTTTTT. Translation: CSCRDSHTGELFF. This chain connects TRBV29-1 to TRBJ2-2; 7 nucleotides agree with TRBD1. Germline V gene lookup returns CDR1 SQVTM and CDR2 ANQGSEA. The CDR3 has 13 amino acids. The V segment lost 8 bases and the J segment 3 bases; nucleotides outside the gene matches: 6.

This clonotype was observed once. A much larger clone differs from this one at a single base, so this may be a read error. The chain combines TRBV13 with TRBJ2-7, with D unresolved. Trimming took 1 base from V and 9 from J, leaving 13 bases between them. Germline V gives CDR1 PRHDT, CDR2 FYEKMQ (reference sequence). This CDR3 is 13 amino acids long. This chain's CDR3 is CASSLAVFGGQYF. In nucleotides, the CDR3 is TGTGCCAGCAGCTTAGCGGTATTCGGCGGGCAGTACTTC. Looking up the rest from reference TRBV13 and TRBJ2-7 gives the full variable domain: AAGVIQSPRHLIKEKRETATLKCYPIPRHDTVYWYQQGPGQDPQFLISFYEKMQSDKGSIPDRFSAQQFSDYHSELNMSSLELGDSALYFCASSLAVFGGQYFGPGTRLTVT.

This clonotype turned up a few times. This sequence joins TRBV5-1 and TRBJ2-7; D is unresolved. Deletions cut 1 base from V and 5 bases from J, with 7 bases between. The CDR3 runs to 12 residues. Germline CDR1 and CDR2: SGHRS and YFSETQ. The DNA of the CDR3 is TGCGCCAGCAGCTTGCGGCCGGACGAGCAGTACTTC. It encodes CASSLRPDEQYF.

This clonotype was seen ten or more times. This chain connects TRBV6-2 or TRBV6-3 to TRBJ2-3; TRBD2 might be the D (6 bases). The CDR3 consists of 12 residues. Trimming removed 8 bases from V and 0 bases from J, with 6 bases in between. Germline loops: CDR1 MNHEY, CDR2 SVGEGT. CDR3: CASGGSTDTQYF. The CDR3, as DNA: TGTGCCAGCGGGGGGAGCACAGATACGCAGTATTTT.

This chain connects TRBV5-1 to TRBJ1-1, with D unclear. The CDR3 loop spans 15 amino acids. V was trimmed by 6 bases and J by 0 bases, leaving 15 bases between them. Looked up from germline, CDR1 is SGHRS and CDR2 is YFSETQ. The CDR3 region has the DNA TGCGCCAGCACCCGGGCCGGGGTGGTGAACACTGAAGCTTTCTTT. This codes for CASTRAGVVNTEAFF.

This clonotype was picked up many times. CDR3 protein: CASSLMWDREAWHGYTF. The DNA for the CDR3 is TGCGCCAGCAGCTTGATGTGGGACAGGGAGGCCTGGCATGGCTACACCTTC. The rearrangement links TRBV5-1 to TRBJ1-2, with TRBD1 matching over 9 bases. This CDR3 has 17 residues. The germline gives CDR1 SGHRS, CDR2 YFSETQ. V lost 1 base to trimming and J lost 6 bases; unmatched junction nucleotides: 13.

This CDR3 is CSVRTGGNEKLFF. CDR3 bases: TGCAGCGTTCGGACAGGGGGTAATGAAAAACTGTTTTTT. V gene TRBV29-1 combines with J gene TRBJ1-4, with TRBD1 matching 10 bases. The CDR3 totals 13 residues. The germline V gene has CDR1 SQVTM and CDR2 ANQGSEA. The trim removed 5 bases at V and 4 bases at J, leaving 1 base unmatched.

This clonotype was observed a few times. This chain joins TRBV7-3 and TRBJ1-4; 8 nucleotides match TRBD1. Germline lookup yields CDR1 SGHTA and CDR2 FQGTGA. With 3 bases clipped from V and 7 bases from J, the junction kept 7 bases outside the gene matches. The CDR3 consists of 15 residues. CDR3 coding DNA: TGTGCCAGCAGCTTCGGACAGGGAGGTCCTGAAAAACTGTTTTTT. It yields the protein CASSFGQGGPEKLFF.

This clonotype was observed many times. CDR3 nucleotide sequence: TGCGCCAGCAGCGGTAAAGCGGGAGGAAGCACAGATACGCAGTATTTT. This encodes CASSGKAGGSTDTQYF. The rearrangement joins TRBV5-1 to TRBJ2-3; TRBD2 matches 9 bases. Per germline, CDR1 SGHRS and CDR2 YFSETQ. Losses at the gene ends were 4 bases for V and 0 bases for J; bases not matched to a gene: 6. The CDR3 extends over 16 amino acids.

This clonotype was counted a few times. The chain uses TRBV6-5 and TRBJ2-7, with D hard to call. CDR1 is MNHEY, CDR2 SVGAGI, per germline. The CDR3 length is 14 residues. V was shortened by 2 bases and J by 7 bases, with 15 bases between the two germline ends. This CDR3 is CASSYTERLVEQYF. CDR3 in DNA: TGTGCCAGCAGTTACACGGAGCGTTTGGTAGAGCAGTACTTC.

This clonotype has more than one count but fewer than ten. The DNA is left out, because the CDR3 cannot be placed on it with certainty; the CDR3 is given as TCRdb lists it. The chain joins TRBV27 to TRBJ2-3; the table names TRBD2, a call not compared with the DNA. The CDR3 spans 16 amino acids, including both terminal residues. Per germline, CDR1 MNHEY and CDR2 SMNVEV (reference sequence). CDR3 region: CASSTSDSTSTDTQYF.

The gene calls are TRBV5-4 and TRBJ2-1; D is undetermined. Germline-derived CDR1 and CDR2 are SGHNT and YYREEE (reference sequence). CDR3 length equals 14 residues. The V and J ends lost 0 bases and 10 bases respectively, with 14 bases between them. The CDR3 DNA reads TGTGCCAGCAGCTTGGACCTTGACAAGACCGAGCAGTTCTTC. It encodes CASSLDLDKTEQFF.

This clonotype was seen a few times. This chain uses TRBV6-1 with TRBJ2-1; the match to TRBD2 covers 16 bases. The junction had 8 bases not matched to a gene; V was cut back by 8 bases and J by 16 bases. The V gene's germline CDR1 is MNHNS and CDR2 SASEGT. This CDR3 spans 13 amino acids. The CDR3 nucleotides are TGTGCCAGCGCCGGGACTAGCGGGAGGGGGGTATTCTTC. Translating gives CASAGTSGRGVFF.

Many counts were recorded for this clonotype. The chain combines TRBV30 with TRBJ1-2; possibly TRBD1 for D (6 bases). V lost 2 bases to trimming and J lost 2 bases, with 12 bases between them. The CDR3 length is 14 residues. Per the germline V gene, CDR1 is GTSNPN and CDR2 is SVGIG (reference sequence). CDR3: CAWSPLGANYGYTF. CDR3 nucleotides: TGTGCCTGGAGTCCCCTGGGGGCCAACTATGGCTACACCTTC. The full variable domain, rest sourced from reference TRBV30 and TRBJ1-2, is SQTIHQWPATLVQPVGSPLSLECTVEGTSNPNLYWYRQAAGRGLQLLFYSVGIGQISSEVPQNLSASRPQDRQFILSSKKLLLSDSGFYLCAWSPLGANYGYTFGSGTRLTVV.

This clonotype was seen at least ten times. The genes are TRBV20-1 and TRBJ2-1; tentatively, D is TRBD1 (6 bases). The CDR3 consists of 17 residues. The V gene lost 6 bases and the J gene lost 9 bases, with 30 bases spanning the gap. Germline-derived CDR1 and CDR2 are DFQATT and SNEGSKA (reference sequence). The CDR3 DNA reads TGCAGTGCAATGACTCAGGGGTTCATAGTCACTGTCGGTGAGCAGTTCTTC. Residues: CSAMTQGFIVTVGEQFF.

This clonotype was counted at least ten times. V usage is TRBV7-3 and J usage is TRBJ2-1; 10 bases are shared with TRBD2. The junction had 9 bases not matched to a gene; V was cut back by 2 bases and J by 2 bases. The CDR3 length is 18 residues. Germline V lookup: CDR1 SGHTA, CDR2 FQGTGA. The CDR3 DNA is TGTGCCAGCAGCTTAGGGACAATAGCGGGAGGTCCCTACAATGAGCAGTTCTTC. Translation: CASSLGTIAGGPYNEQFF. The entire variable domain, with the rest obtained from reference TRBV7-3 and TRBJ2-1, is as follows: GAGVSQTPSNKVTEKGKYVELRCDPISGHTALYWYRQSLGQGPEFLIYFQGTGAADDSGLPNDRFFAVRPEGSVSTLKIQRTERGDSAVYLCASSLGTIAGGPYNEQFFGPGTRLTVL.

This clonotype was counted ten times or more. V gene TRBV2 combines with J gene TRBJ2-7; 12 bases fit TRBD1. Germline V lookup: CDR1 SNHLY, CDR2 FYNNEI. The ends lost 4 bases at V and 5 bases at J; junction bases unmatched: 3. There are 14 residues in the CDR3. The CDR3 here is CASSGDRGRNEQYF. The CDR3 nucleotides read TGTGCCAGCAGTGGGGACAGGGGGCGCAACGAGCAGTACTTC.

The gene calls are TRBV7-9 and TRBJ2-3, with unresolved D. This CDR3 is 14 amino acids long. V was shortened by 1 base and J by 4 bases, with 9 bases between the two germline ends. Germline-derived CDR1 and CDR2 are SEHNR and FQNEAQ (reference sequence). The chain's CDR3 is CASSLVVAPDTQYF. The CDR3 DNA reads as TGTGCCAGCAGCTTAGTAGTGGCACCAGATACGCAGTATTTT. Complete variable domain (other parts from reference TRBV7-9 and TRBJ2-3): DTGVSQNPRHKITKRGQNVTFRCDPISEHNRLYWYRQTLGQGPEFLTYFQNEAQLEKSRLLSDRFSAERPKGSFSTLEIQRTEQGDSAMYLCASSLVVAPDTQYFGPGTRLTVL.

This clonotype was recorded at least ten times. The rearrangement links TRBV20-1 to TRBJ2-2; D remains unclear. Germline assignment: CDR1 DFQATT and CDR2 SNEGSKA (reference sequence). This CDR3 contains 14 residues. The V end was cut by 3 bases, the J end by 2 bases, with 10 bases between. The CDR3 loop reads CSASHRGNTGELFF. CDR3 nucleotide sequence: TGCAGTGCTAGTCACAGAGGAAACACCGGGGAGCTGTTTTTT.

This clonotype was counted many times. The gene calls are TRBV12-3 or TRBV12-4 and TRBJ2-1, with TRBD2 identical over 7 bases. J was trimmed by 3 bases and V by 6 bases; bases with no gene match: 2. The CDR3 loop spans 13 amino acids. CDR3 residues: CASSSGGYNEQFF. The CDR3 bases are TGTGCCAGCAGCTCGGGGGGCTACAATGAGCAGTTCTTC.

This clonotype was detected many times. The rearrangement uses TRBV11-2 and TRBJ2-3; D gene unclear. There are 13 residues in the CDR3. V was trimmed by 4 bases and J by 8 bases, leaving 13 bases between them. Per the germline V gene, CDR1 is SGHAT and CDR2 is FQNNGV. CDR3 protein: CASSSLWRPTQYF. CDR3 nucleotides: TGTGCCAGCAGCTCTCTCTGGCGGCCTACGCAGTATTTT. Drawing the rest from reference TRBV11-2 and TRBJ2-3, the complete variable domain is EAGVAQSPRYKIIEKRQSVAFWCNPISGHATLYWYQQILGQGPKLLIQFQNNGVVDDSQLPKDRFSAERLKGVDSTLKIQPAKLEDSAVYLCASSSLWRPTQYFGPGTRLTVL.

Many counts were recorded for this clonotype. This chain links TRBV28 with TRBJ1-2; possible D gene TRBD1, 6 bases. Trimming cost V 2 bases and J 2 bases, with 15 bases left between them. Germline CDR1 and CDR2: MDHEN and SYDVKM. The CDR3 has 16 amino acids. CDR3 protein: CASSLVGGGGNYGYTF. The DNA of the CDR3 is TGTGCCAGCAGTTTAGTTGGGGGCGGCGGGAACTATGGCTACACCTTC.

The rearrangement links TRBV6-1 to TRBJ2-1; 9 bases fit TRBD2. This CDR3 region has 15 residues. CDR1 is MNHNS, CDR2 SASEGT, per germline. J lost 6 bases, V lost 4 bases, and 7 bases had no gene match. The DNA for the CDR3 is TGTGCCAGCAGTGTAAGCGGGAGGTCGGGCAATGAGCAGTTCTTC. This translates into CASSVSGRSGNEQFF.

This clonotype has more than one count but fewer than ten. J is TRBJ2-2 and V is TRBV4-1; 8 nucleotides align to TRBD1. The CDR3 covers 15 residues. J gave up 4 bases and V 4 bases, and 5 bases lay outside the gene matches. Germline V CDR1 and CDR2: MGHRA, YSYEKL. CDR3 DNA sequence: TGCGCCAGCAGCCCGGGACAGGTTGCCACCGGGGAGCTGTTTTTT. It specifies CASSPGQVATGELFF.

This clonotype was seen only a few times. This chain links TRBV11-2 with TRBJ2-3, with D possibly matching TRBD2 (6 bases). V was clipped by 5 bases and J by 4 bases, with 13 bases between them. This CDR3 region has 14 residues. Germline V gene lookup returns CDR1 SGHAT and CDR2 FQNNGV. The CDR3 nucleotides are TGTGCCAGCAGCAACCCCCGGGGGTCAGATACGCAGTATTTT. Protein: CASSNPRGSDTQYF.

The J gene is TRBJ2-7, the V gene TRBV19; 8 positions match TRBD1. CDR3 length: 15 residues. Germline V gene sequence: CDR1 LNHDA, CDR2 SQIVND (reference sequence). V shed 4 bases, J shed 9 bases, and the junction held 14 bases outside the gene matches. The CDR3: CASSRWSRTGNGQYF. DNA for the CDR3: TGTGCCAGTAGTAGGTGGTCTCGGACAGGGAACGGGCAGTACTTC.

This clonotype was counted at least ten times. V gene TRBV29-1 combines with J gene TRBJ2-4; 7 bases map to TRBD2. Trimming at V came to 0 bases and at J to 1 base, leaving 6 bases not matched to a gene. Germline CDR1 reads SQVTM; CDR2 reads ANQGSEA. The CDR3 is made up of 16 amino acids. In nucleotides, the CDR3 is TGCAGCGTTGAAGATGGCGGCGGGAGTGCCAAAAACATTCAGTACTTC. This gives the protein CSVEDGGGSAKNIQYF.

This clonotype turned up a few times. The chain combines TRBV6-2 or TRBV6-3 with TRBJ2-5; 15 bases map to TRBD2. V was pared by 2 bases and J by 5 bases, with 6 bases of the junction left unmatched. Germline values: CDR1 MNHEY, CDR2 SVGEGT. CDR3 length: 17 residues. The CDR3 loop is CASSYELGLAGGETQYF. The DNA of the CDR3 is TGTGCCAGCAGTTACGAGCTAGGACTAGCGGGGGGGGAGACCCAGTACTTC.